The 28 T cell receptor beta chains reported below all come from one sample, sequenced in a study of shared clonotypes between healthy human individuals. Measured with immunoSEQ multiplex PCR; TCRdb has only the in-frame clones, and not every one. The table records fewer than 3 million clones, around 92% of them present only once. Source material: naive CD4+ T cells from PBMCs. Subset noted: CD45RA+ positively selected. Every receptor here comes from a man between 18 and 35 years old in good health. Some clones in this sample may be carry-over from other donors' samples.

The chain recombines TRBV7-8 with TRBJ1-3; D might be TRBD1 (5 bases). Looked up from germline, CDR1 is SGHVS and CDR2 is FQNEAQ. The germline V and J ends were trimmed by 1 base and 8 bases, with 12 bases remaining between them. The CDR3 has 14 amino acids. Here the CDR3 reads CASSLDRPEDTIYF. The CDR3 DNA is TGTGCCAGCAGCTTAGACAGGCCAGAGGACACCATATATTTT.

The gene calls are TRBV6-5 and TRBJ1-6; TRBD1 might be the D (6 bases). Germline V gives CDR1 MNHEY, CDR2 SVGAGI. The V and J ends lost 0 bases and 7 bases respectively, with 13 bases between them. The CDR3 has 16 amino acids. The chain's CDR3 is CASSYSKRGGNSPLHF. The CDR3 DNA sequence: TGTGCCAGCAGTTACTCGAAAAGGGGGGGGAATTCACCCCTCCACTTT.

The CDR3 DNA is TGTGCCAGCAGCCTTCTAGATGCTCTGGAATCCTACGAGCAGTACTTC. It encodes CASSLLDALESYEQYF. This sequence joins TRBV6-6 and TRBJ2-7; no clear D. Trimming shortened V by 6 bases and J by 1 base, and 19 bases separated the two germline ends. Germline CDR1 MNHNY, CDR2 SVGAGI (reference sequence). The CDR3 runs to 16 residues.

The chain links TRBV6-1 to TRBJ1-2, with 9 bases lining up with TRBD1. The CDR3 consists of 14 residues. Germline V CDR1 and CDR2: MNHNS, SASEGT. Trimming cost V 8 bases and J 5 bases; bases outside gene matches: 9. The CDR3 spells CASQENRGPYGYTF. DNA for the CDR3: TGTGCCAGCCAAGAAAACAGGGGGCCGTATGGCTACACCTTC.

With regard to this clone: The sample carries other DNA sequences with the same CDR3. V is TRBV29-1 and J is TRBJ2-3, with D unclear. V lost 4 bases and J lost 0, with 8 bases in between. This CDR3 is 13 amino acids long. Germline values: CDR1 SQVTM, CDR2 ANQGSEA. CDR3 sequence: CSVGRTSTDTQYF. The DNA of the CDR3 is TGCAGCGTTGGCCGAACTAGCACAGATACGCAGTATTTT.

The gene calls are TRBV27 and TRBJ2-6; D may be TRBD2 (5 bases). Per germline, CDR1 MNHEY and CDR2 SMNVEV (reference sequence). The CDR3 extends over 14 amino acids. V was pared by 6 bases and J by 3 bases, with 9 bases between. CDR3: CASSLDFGANVLTF. The CDR3, as DNA: TGTGCCAGCAGCTTGGACTTTGGGGCCAACGTCCTGACTTTC.

The chain carries TRBV19 and TRBJ2-2, with 12 bases matching TRBD2. This CDR3 has 16 amino acids. Germline CDR1 and CDR2: LNHDA and SQIVND (reference sequence). V dropped 6 bases and J dropped 2; count of bases not matched to a gene: 4. The CDR3 DNA follows: TGTGCCAGTAGCCCTAGCGGGAGGGCCAACACCGGGGAGCTGTTTTTT. Translating it yields CASSPSGRANTGELFF.

This chain joins TRBV7-3 and TRBJ1-1; 7 bases match TRBD1. Germline assignment: CDR1 SGHTA and CDR2 FQGTGA. The length of the CDR3 is 13 residues. V lost 5 bases, J lost 6 bases, and 6 bases stayed unmatched. In DNA, the CDR3 is TGTGCCAGCAGCCACAGGGGTCTACCTGAAGCTTTCTTT. Translating gives CASSHRGLPEAFF.

This chain connects TRBV9 to TRBJ2-2; no firm D call. This CDR3 contains 16 residues. V was trimmed by 0 bases and J by 0 bases, leaving 9 bases between them. Germline lookup yields CDR1 SGDLS and CDR2 YYNGEE. This chain's CDR3 is CASSVVVVANTGELFF. The CDR3 DNA reads as TGTGCCAGCAGCGTAGTAGTAGTCGCGAACACCGGGGAGCTGTTTTTT. Looking up the rest from reference TRBV9 and TRBJ2-2 gives the full variable domain: DSGVTQTPKHLITATGQRVTLRCSPRSGDLSVYWYQQSLDQGLQFLIQYYNGEERAKGNILERFSAQQFPDLHSELNLSSLELGDSALYFCASSVVVVANTGELFFGEGSRLTVL.

The rearrangement uses TRBV6-5 and TRBJ1-4, with a weak D call TRBD1 (5 bases). The V end was cut by 4 bases, the J end by 1 base, with 10 bases between. The CDR3 runs to 15 residues. Germline CDR1 is MNHEY and CDR2 is SVGAGI. CDR3 sequence: CASSWGFETNEKLFF. In nucleotides, the CDR3 is TGTGCCAGCAGTTGGGGCTTCGAAACTAATGAAAAACTGTTTTTT.

This sequence joins TRBV10-3 and TRBJ2-6; the match to TRBD1 covers 8 bases. V shed 0 bases and J 0 bases; nucleotides not matched to a gene: 4. CDR1 ENHRY and CDR2 SYGVKD come from the germline V gene. The CDR3 spans 18 residues. In DNA, the CDR3 is TGTGCCATCAGTGAGTCAGGACAGGGCAGCTCTGGGGCCAACGTCCTGACTTTC. This gives the protein CAISESGQGSSGANVLTF.

The chain joins TRBV7-9 to TRBJ2-5, with 11 bases that match TRBD2. J lost 5 bases, V lost 3 bases, and 14 bases had no gene match. The germline V gene has CDR1 SEHNR and CDR2 FQNEAQ (reference sequence). This CDR3 has 18 amino acids. The CDR3 is CASSLGQLAGELLETQYF. CDR3 nucleotides: TGTGCCAGCAGCTTGGGCCAACTAGCGGGAGAGTTGTTGGAGACCCAGTACTTC. The full variable domain, with the rest looked up from reference TRBV7-9 and TRBJ2-5, is DTGVSQNPRHKITKRGQNVTFRCDPISEHNRLYWYRQTLGQGPEFLTYFQNEAQLEKSRLLSDRFSAERPKGSFSTLEIQRTEQGDSAMYLCASSLGQLAGELLETQYFGPGTRLLVL.

This chain uses TRBV20-1 with TRBJ2-3; D gene uncertain. The CDR3 runs 10 residues. The V end lost 3 bases, the J end lost 6 bases, and 4 bases lay between the germline ends. Germline V gives CDR1 DFQATT, CDR2 SNEGSKA (reference sequence). CDR3 in DNA: TGCAGTGCTAGTCAGGATACGCAGTATTTT. Protein sequence: CSASQDTQYF.

J is TRBJ1-1 and V is TRBV18, with TRBD1 matching over 9 bases. The CDR3 contains 16 residues. The ends lost 1 base at V and 1 base at J; junction bases unmatched: 4. Germline values: CDR1 KGHSH, CDR2 LQKENI. CDR3 sequence (DNA): TGTGCCAGCTCACCACGGACAGGGGACGGGAACACTGAAGCTTTCTTT. Its protein product is CASSPRTGDGNTEAFF.

J is TRBJ2-7 and V is TRBV4-2; tentative D call: TRBD2 (6 bases). Trimming removed 2 bases at V and 2 bases at J, with 13 bases between. Looked up from germline, CDR1 is LGHNA and CDR2 is YNFKEQ. This CDR3 is 15 amino acids long. CDR3: CASSQTSTSTYEQYF. CDR3 in DNA: TGTGCCAGCAGCCAAACCTCGACTAGTACCTACGAGCAGTACTTC.

J is TRBJ2-1 and V is TRBV6-6; D is perhaps TRBD2 (6 bases). The V gene lost 4 bases and the J gene lost 0 bases, with 10 bases spanning the gap. The CDR3 length is 15 residues. CDR1 is MNHNY, CDR2 SVGAGI, per germline (reference sequence). The CDR3 sequence: CASSLAVSSYNEQFF. CDR3 in DNA: TGTGCCAGCAGTTTAGCGGTAAGCTCCTACAATGAGCAGTTCTTC.

The chain has TRBV7-3 and TRBJ2-2, with D uncertain. This CDR3 is built from 15 residues. Germline V gene data show CDR1 as SGHTA and CDR2 as FQGTGA. With 3 bases removed from V and 0 bases from J, the gap between germline ends came to 8 bases. The CDR3 is CASSFRPTNTGELFF. The DNA of the CDR3 is TGTGCCAGCAGCTTTCGGCCAACGAACACCGGGGAGCTGTTTTTT.

The count of this clone is one. The genes are TRBV7-8 and TRBJ1-1; 7 bases map to TRBD1. V lost 1 base and J lost 3; bases outside the gene matches: 8. CDR1 is SGHVS, CDR2 FQNEAQ, per germline. This CDR3 comprises 16 residues. CDR3 loop: CASSLGGGGYDTEAFF. Written as DNA, the CDR3 is TGTGCCAGCAGCTTAGGAGGGGGCGGGTACGACACTGAAGCTTTCTTT.

The CDR3 DNA reads TGCGCCAGCAGCTCCTTGCTAGCGGGGAACACCGGGGAGCTGTTTTTT. It translates to CASSSLLAGNTGELFF. J is TRBJ2-2 and V is TRBV5-1; 8 bases fit TRBD2. V shed 3 bases and J 1 base; nucleotides not matched to a gene: 5. CDR1 is SGHRS and CDR2 is YFSETQ in the germline V gene. The CDR3 covers 16 residues.

This clone has a single count. The rearrangement uses TRBV5-1 and TRBJ2-2; unclear D gene. The CDR3 sequence is 15 residues long. Germline CDR1 reads SGHRS; CDR2 reads YFSETQ. V lost 0 bases to trimming and J lost 0 bases, with 6 bases between them. CDR3 region: CASSLGWANTGELFF. The CDR3 DNA reads TGCGCCAGCAGCTTGGGGTGGGCGAACACCGGGGAGCTGTTTTTT.

This chain connects TRBV9 to TRBJ1-2, with TRBD1 matching over 11 bases. From germline, CDR1 is SGDLS and CDR2 YYNGEE. The trim removed 2 bases at V and 6 bases at J, leaving 9 bases unmatched. The CDR3 has 16 residues. This chain's CDR3 is CASSVGQGALQDGYTF. In nucleotides, the CDR3 is TGTGCCAGCAGCGTTGGACAGGGGGCGCTTCAGGATGGCTACACCTTC. The whole variable domain, remainder taken from reference TRBV9 and TRBJ1-2, is DSGVTQTPKHLITATGQRVTLRCSPRSGDLSVYWYQQSLDQGLQFLIQYYNGEERAKGNILERFSAQQFPDLHSELNLSSLELGDSALYFCASSVGQGALQDGYTFGSGTRLTVV.

The chain joins TRBV5-1 to TRBJ2-3; D is unresolved. V was cut by 4 bases and J by 2 bases, with 14 bases left in between. CDR1 is SGHRS and CDR2 is YFSETQ in the germline V gene. CDR3 length equals 15 residues. CDR3 DNA: TGCGCCAGCAGCCCGGGTGACGGCGCCACAGATACGCAGTATTTT. It is translated as CASSPGDGATDTQYF. Full variable domain (missing parts from reference TRBV5-1 and TRBJ2-3): KAGVTQTPRYLIKTRGQQVTLSCSPISGHRSVSWYQQTPGQGLQFLFEYFSETQRNKGNFPGRFSGRQFSNSRSEMNVSTLELGDSALYLCASSPGDGATDTQYFGPGTRLTVL.

The V gene is TRBV18, the J gene TRBJ1-3, with TRBD1 matching 10 bases. Trimming at V came to 3 bases and at J to 7 bases, leaving 6 bases not matched to a gene. This CDR3 has 15 residues. Germline assignment: CDR1 KGHSH and CDR2 LQKENI. CDR3 in DNA: TGTGCCAGCTCACCCCTAGGGACAGGGGAGAACACCATATATTTT. It codes for CASSPLGTGENTIYF. The full variable domain, rest sourced from reference TRBV18 and TRBJ1-3, is NAGVMQNPRHLVRRRGQEARLRCSPMKGHSHVYWYRQLPEEGLKFMVYLQKENIIDESGMPKERFSAEFPKEGPSILRIQQVVRGDSAAYFCASSPLGTGENTIYFGEGSWLTVV.

As DNA, the CDR3 is TGTGCCAGCAGCTTGGAATGGAGGCGGTCGACCCAGTACTTC. Translated, it gives CASSLEWRRSTQYF. V and J are TRBV7-2 and TRBJ2-5; D might be TRBD2 (5 bases). Per the germline V gene, CDR1 is SGHTA and CDR2 is FQGNSA. The CDR3 is 14 amino acids. V lost 3 bases to trimming and J lost 7 bases, with 15 bases between them.

The chain uses TRBV7-2 and TRBJ2-3; possibly TRBD2 for D (5 bases). The CDR3 covers 16 residues. Trimming shortened V by 0 bases and J by 6 bases, and 16 bases separated the two germline ends. The germline V gene has CDR1 SGHTA and CDR2 FQGNSA. CDR3 nucleotides: TGTGCCAGCAGCTTAGCGCGATCTAGCAGCGCGGATACGCAGTATTTT. It specifies CASSLARSSSADTQYF.

The chain employs TRBV5-1 and TRBJ2-5; D is possibly TRBD2 (6 bases). Germline V gives CDR1 SGHRS, CDR2 YFSETQ. V lost 4 bases and J lost 5, with 24 bases in between. This CDR3 spans 17 amino acids. The CDR3 is CASSEGYGGPVYETQYF. The CDR3 region has the DNA TGCGCCAGCAGCGAGGGGTACGGAGGGCCAGTTTATGAGACCCAGTACTTC. The variable domain in full, with the rest retrieved from reference TRBV5-1 and TRBJ2-5, is KAGVTQTPRYLIKTRGQQVTLSCSPISGHRSVSWYQQTPGQGLQFLFEYFSETQRNKGNFPGRFSGRQFSNSRSEMNVSTLELGDSALYLCASSEGYGGPVYETQYFGPGTRLLVL.

V is TRBV5-1 and J is TRBJ1-1; TRBD1 matches at 8 bases. Trimming at V came to 4 bases and at J to 4 bases, leaving 6 bases not matched to a gene. CDR3 size: 14 residues. Per the germline V gene, CDR1 is SGHRS and CDR2 is YFSETQ. This CDR3 is CASSAQGASTEAFF. In nucleotides, the CDR3 is TGCGCCAGCAGCGCCCAGGGGGCGAGCACTGAAGCTTTCTTT.

The chain couples TRBV7-3 to TRBJ2-1; 9 bases are shared with TRBD2. Germline-derived CDR1 and CDR2 are SGHTA and FQGTGA. The CDR3 has 17 amino acids. Trimming cost V 6 bases and J 10 bases; bases outside gene matches: 19. CDR3: CASRALQKRGVIQEQFF. For the CDR3, the DNA is TGTGCCAGCAGGGCCCTGCAGAAGCGGGGGGTAATTCAGGAGCAGTTCTTC.